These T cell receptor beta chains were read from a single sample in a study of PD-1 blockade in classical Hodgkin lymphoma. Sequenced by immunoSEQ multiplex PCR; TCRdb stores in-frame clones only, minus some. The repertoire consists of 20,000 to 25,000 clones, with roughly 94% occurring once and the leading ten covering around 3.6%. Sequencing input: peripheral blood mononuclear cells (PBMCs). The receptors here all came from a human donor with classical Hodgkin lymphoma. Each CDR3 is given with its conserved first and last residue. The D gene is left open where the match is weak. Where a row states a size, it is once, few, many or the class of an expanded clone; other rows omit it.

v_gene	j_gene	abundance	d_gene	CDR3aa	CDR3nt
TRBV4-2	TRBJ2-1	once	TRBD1	CASSQQTGTVLRNEQFF	TGTGCCAGCAGCCAGCAAACCGGGACAGTCCTAAGAAATGAGCAGTTCTTC
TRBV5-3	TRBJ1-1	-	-	CARSLVASERTEAFF	TGTGCCAGAAGCTTGGTGGCCTCGGAAAGAACTGAAGCTTTCTTT
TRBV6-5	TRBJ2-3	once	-	CASRMSGGTDTQYF	TGTGCCAGCAGAATGAGCGGTGGCACAGATACGCAGTATTTT
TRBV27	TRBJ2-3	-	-	CASSLLTSGATDTQYF	TGTGCCAGCAGTTTATTGACTTCGGGAGCCACAGATACGCAGTATTTT
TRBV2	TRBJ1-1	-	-	CASSELRANTEAFF	TGTGCCAGCAGTGAATTGAGGGCGAACACTGAAGCTTTCTTT
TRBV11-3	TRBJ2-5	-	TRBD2	CASSLGLADPRGETQYF	TGTGCCAGCAGCTTAGGACTAGCCGACCCTAGGGGAGAGACCCAGTACTTC
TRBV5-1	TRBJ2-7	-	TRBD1	CASSSGQGASYEQYF	TGCGCCAGCAGCTCCGGACAGGGGGCGTCCTACGAGCAGTACTTC
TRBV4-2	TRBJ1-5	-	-	CASSQDLGANQPQHF	TGTGCCAGCAGCCAAGATTTGGGGGCGAATCAGCCCCAGCATTTT
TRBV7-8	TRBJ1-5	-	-	CASSAQDRFISNQPQHF	TGTGCCAGCAGCGCCCAAGACAGGTTCATTAGCAATCAGCCCCAGCATTTT
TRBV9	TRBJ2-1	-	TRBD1	CASSVARTGGSYNEQFF	TGTGCCAGCAGCGTAGCAAGGACAGGGGGTTCCTACAATGAGCAGTTCTTC
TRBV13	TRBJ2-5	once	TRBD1	CASSLAGQGTETQYF	TGTGCCAGCAGCTTAGCTGGACAGGGGACCGAGACCCAGTACTTC
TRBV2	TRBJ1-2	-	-	CASSGTFLSGYTF	TGTGCCAGCAGCGGGACGTTTCTTTCGGGCTACACCTTC
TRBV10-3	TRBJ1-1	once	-	CAISESGGDLTEAFF	TGTGCCATCAGTGAGTCGGGTGGGGACCTCACTGAAGCTTTCTTT
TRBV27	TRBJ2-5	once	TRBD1	CASSLLSGTGNKETQYF	TGTGCCAGCAGTTTACTTTCCGGGACAGGGAACAAAGAGACCCAGTACTTC
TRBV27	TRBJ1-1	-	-	CASSFVRGREDTEAFF	TGTGCCAGCAGTTTTGTTCGAGGGCGTGAGGACACTGAAGCTTTCTTT
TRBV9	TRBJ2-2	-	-	CASSAGGSGANTGELFF	TGTGCCAGCAGCGCCGGGGGCTCGGGGGCGAACACCGGGGAGCTGTTTTTT
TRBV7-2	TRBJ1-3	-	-	CASSLLAGTAGNTIYF	TGTGCCAGCAGCTTACTCGCAGGAACGGCTGGAAACACCATATATTTT
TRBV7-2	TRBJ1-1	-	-	CASSLGGWGTEAFF	TGTGCCAGCAGCTTAGGAGGGTGGGGGACAGAAGCTTTCTTT
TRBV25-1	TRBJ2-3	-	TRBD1	CASSEPRTGGTDTQYF	TGTGCCAGCAGTGAACCCCGGACAGGGGGCACAGATACGCAGTATTTT
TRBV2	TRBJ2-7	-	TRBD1	CASRGQGSFDKQYF	TGTGCCAGCAGAGGACAGGGTAGCTTCGATAAGCAGTACTTC
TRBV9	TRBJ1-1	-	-	CASSVGPGLNTEAFF	TGTGCCAGCAGCGTAGGCCCGGGACTAAACACTGAAGCTTTCTTT
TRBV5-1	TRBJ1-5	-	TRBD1	CASSLDGQGVGQPQHF	TGCGCCAGCAGCTTGGACGGACAGGGGGTTGGGCAGCCCCAGCATTTT
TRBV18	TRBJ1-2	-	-	CASSTSGVTYGYTF	TGTGCCAGCTCGACGTCGGGGGTGACCTATGGCTACACCTTC
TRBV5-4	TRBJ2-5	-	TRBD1	CASSRDRAGTQYF	TGTGCCAGCAGCCGAGACAGGGCGGGGACCCAGTACTTC
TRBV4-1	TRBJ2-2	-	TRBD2	CASSQDGTSGSSVTGELFF	TGCGCCAGCAGCCAGGACGGGACTAGCGGGAGTTCAGTGACCGGGGAGCTGTTTTTT
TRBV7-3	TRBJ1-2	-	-	CASSLMGGRGTSRGYTF	TGTGCCAGCAGCTTAATGGGAGGGAGGGGGACTTCTCGTGGCTACACCTTC
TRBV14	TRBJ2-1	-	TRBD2	CASSPTGGGSGEQFF	TGTGCCAGCAGCCCGACGGGTGGCGGGAGTGGTGAGCAGTTCTTC
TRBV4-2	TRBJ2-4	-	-	CASSQVLAESSRAKNIQYF	TGTGCCAGCAGCCAAGTGCTGGCGGAATCGAGTAGGGCCAAAAACATTCAGTACTTC
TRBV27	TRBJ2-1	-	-	CASSPGGVLGHEQFF	TGTGCCAGCAGTCCCGGCGGGGTCTTGGGGCATGAGCAGTTCTTC
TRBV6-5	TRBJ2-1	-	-	CASSYSGVGEQFF	TGTGCCAGCAGTTACTCGGGGGTAGGGGAGCAGTTCTTC
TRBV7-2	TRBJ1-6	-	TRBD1	CASSRDRARASLASPLHF	TGTGCCAGCAGCCGGGACAGGGCCCGGGCCTCATTAGCTTCACCCCTCCACTTT
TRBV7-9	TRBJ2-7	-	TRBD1	CASSPSAGTGIYEQYF	TGTGCCAGCAGCCCCTCGGCGGGGACAGGGATCTACGAGCAGTACTTC
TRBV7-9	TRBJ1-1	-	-	CASSQEPTAFF	TGTGCCAGCAGCCAGGAACCTACAGCTTTCTTT
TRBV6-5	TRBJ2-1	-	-	CASSPGLTYNEQFF	TGTGCCAGCAGTCCGGGACTCACATACAATGAGCAGTTCTTC
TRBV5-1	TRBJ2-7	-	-	CASSVRPAGPRDEQYF	TGCGCCAGCAGCGTACGACCTGCGGGCCCAAGGGACGAGCAGTACTTC
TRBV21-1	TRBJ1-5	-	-	CASSKGSVSNQPQHF	TGTGCCAGCAGCAAAGGTTCGGTTAGCAATCAGCCCCAGCATTTT
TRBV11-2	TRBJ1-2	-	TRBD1	CASSSNRDSVGYTF	TGTGCCAGCAGCTCAAACAGGGACAGTGTGGGCTACACCTTC
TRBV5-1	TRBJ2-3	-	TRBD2	CASSLSGGATDTQYF	TGCGCCAGCAGCTTGAGCGGGGGGGCCACAGATACGCAGTATTTT
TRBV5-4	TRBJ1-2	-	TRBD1	CASSRTGFNSGYTF	TGTGCCAGCAGCCGGACAGGGTTTAATAGTGGCTACACCTTC
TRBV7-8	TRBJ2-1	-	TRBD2	CASSFGTSPYNEQFF	TGTGCCAGCAGTTTCGGGACTAGTCCCTACAATGAGCAGTTCTTC
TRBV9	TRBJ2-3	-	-	CASSPHRAVRTDTQYF	TGTGCCAGCAGCCCCCACAGGGCGGTGCGCACAGATACGCAGTATTTT